This T cell receptor (beta chain) stems from a study of OX40 agonist ivuxolimab in advanced cancers. Whole-study context: Ivuxolimab, an agonist antibody against OX40 (CD134), was given to patients. Under the entry rules, prior anti-PD-1, anti-PD-L1 or anti-CTLA-4 therapy was allowed, and 40% had some. Study findings and constraints: Both blood CD4+ and CD8+ T cells showed clonal growth by week 6 at 0.1 to 3.0 mg/kg.

Any history of autoimmune disease or systemic immunosuppression disqualified patients. Produced via immunoSEQ multiplex PCR; TCRdb's table is partial and in-frame only. This table has roughly 80,000 clones, around 80% appearing once. Trimming pared 8 bases from V and 0 bases from J, leaving 7 bases between. From germline, CDR1 is SGHVS and CDR2 FQNEAQ. This CDR3 contains 13 residues. Points on this clone: Its antigen is unknown.

The source is an adult with an advanced solid tumor such as melanoma, head and neck, liver or kidney cancer. V usage is TRBV7-8 and J usage is TRBJ2-2; no definite D call. Here the sequenced sample was CD4+ or CD8+ T cells sorted from blood, taken in a trial of the OX40 agonist ivuxolimab. For the CDR3, the DNA is TGTGCCAGCCTCTTCACGAACACCGGGGAGCTGTTTTTT. Encoded protein: CASLFTNTGELFF. Combining the CDR3 with reference TRBV7-8 and TRBJ2-2 gives the whole variable domain GAGVSQSPRYKVAKRGQDVALRCDPISGHVSLFWYQQALGQGPEFLTYFQNEAQLDKSGLPSDRFFAERPEGSVSTLKIQRTQQEDSAVYLCASLFTNTGELFFGEGSRLTVL.